A selection of T cell receptor beta chains follows, all from one sample in a study of T cells in Graves' hyperthyroidism and ophthalmopathy. A single record per CDR3 protein comes from TCRdb applying MiXCR to the multiplex PCR reads. The sample carries fewer than 900,000 distinct CDR3 sequences, 15% to 20% recorded once. The sequencing sample was made of blood. The origin of the receptors is a man aged 18 to 30 with Graves' hyperthyroidism. Each CDR3 is given with its conserved first and last residue. A D gene is named only where the DNA matches it firmly. For some rows the clone size is stated as once, few or many, or as a class when expanded; others skip it.

TRBV15,.,few,TRBJ2-5,TGTGCCACCAGCCGCACTGACAAAATCCAAGAGACCCAGTACTTC,CATSRTDKIQETQYF
TRBV12-3/TRBV12-4,.,few,TRBJ1-4,TGTGCCAGCAGCAGCGGACCCCCTGGGGCTAATGAAAAACTGTTTTTT,CASSSGPPGANEKLFF
TRBV20-1,.,.,TRBJ2-3,TGCAGTGCTAGAGGGGGGAGTGCAGATACGCAGTATTTT,CSARGGSADTQYF
TRBV6-1,.,many,TRBJ2-6,TGTGCCAGCAGTGAAGGGGCAGGTGGCGGGGCCAACGTCCTGACTTTC,CASSEGAGGGANVLTF
TRBV11-2,.,many,TRBJ1-1,TGTGCCAGCAGCTTTTTGGAGGGCACTGAAGCTTTCTTT,CASSFLEGTEAFF
TRBV20-1,TRBD1,many,TRBJ1-2,TGCAGTGCTAGTACGTGGTGGGACAGGGGGCCCTATGGCTACACCTTC,CSASTWWDRGPYGYTF
TRBV28,TRBD2,many,TRBJ2-1,TGTGCCAGCAGTTTATCCCTAACTAGCGGGGCTTACAATGAGCAGTTCTTC,CASSLSLTSGAYNEQFF
TRBV11-2,.,many,TRBJ2-5,TGTGCCAGCAGCCCCCCGCAGGGGGGATTGAAGACCCAGTACTTC,CASSPPQGGLKTQYF
TRBV7-9,TRBD1,many,TRBJ2-1,TGTGCCAGCAGCCCACGACAGGGAGCCGACAATGAGCAGTTCTTC,CASSPRQGADNEQFF
TRBV3-1,.,.,TRBJ1-1,TGTGCCAGCAGCCGAGGGCCGAACACTGTAGCTTTCTTT,CASSRGPNTVAFF
TRBV29-1,.,.,TRBJ2-5,TGCAGCGTTGTAATTGAGGCAGGTCGCGGAGAGACCCAGTACTTC,CSVVIEAGRGETQYF
TRBV12-3/TRBV12-4,.,many,TRBJ2-3,TGTGCCAGCAGCGGGACGGTAACTAGCACAGATACGCAGTATTTT,CASSGTVTSTDTQYF
TRBV4-2,.,few,TRBJ2-7,TGTGCCAGCAGCCAAGATAAGGTAGCGAGGCAGCAGTACTTC,CASSQDKVARQQYF
TRBV19,.,.,TRBJ2-7,TGTGCCAGTAGCCATGGGAGGATCTCCTACGAGCAGTACTTC,CASSHGRISYEQYF
TRBV30,.,few,TRBJ2-4,TGTGCCTGGACCCCAGGGGTAGCCAAAAACATTCAGTACTTC,CAWTPGVAKNIQYF
TRBV29-1,TRBD1,.,TRBJ2-7,TGCAGCACACTCGACAGGGAGTACGACGAGCAGTACTTC,CSTLDREYDEQYF
TRBV28,.,many,TRBJ1-2,TGTGCCAGCAGCCGAACACAGGGCGTACACACCTTC,CASSRTQGVHTF
TRBV7-2,.,many,TRBJ2-3,TGTGCCAGCAGCCTCAACGGTGGCACAGATACGCAGTATTTT,CASSLNGGTDTQYF
TRBV24-1,.,.,TRBJ2-5,TGTGCCACCAGTGGGGTAGTTGGGACCCAGTACTTC,CATSGVVGTQYF
TRBV20-1,TRBD2,.,TRBJ2-1,TGCAGTGCCGGGACTAGCGGAGCTAGGTCCTACAATGAGCAGTTCTTC,CSAGTSGARSYNEQFF
TRBV29-1,.,.,TRBJ2-7,TGCAGCGCTAGAGCCGGAACTTCGATGGGGGAGCAGTACTTC,CSARAGTSMGEQYF
TRBV27,.,many,TRBJ2-6,TGTGCCAGCAGTTTTAAACAGGGTAGGGCCAACGTCCTGACTTTC,CASSFKQGRANVLTF
TRBV3-1,TRBD1,many,TRBJ1-1,TGTGCCAGCAGCCAAGGTGGGACAGCGGAAGCTTTCTTT,CASSQGGTAEAFF